What follows describes a single T cell receptor beta chain. What it binds is not known. The sample comes from a study of Tregs in tolerant kidney transplant recipients. General observations from the study: In tolerant patients, donor-specific Tregs outgrew total Tregs, suggesting antigen-driven expansion. Changing PCR primers prevented nucleotide comparison between some patients' samples. Findings come from small patient numbers and require larger validation.

Using immunoSEQ multiplex PCR, the repertoire was profiled, and TCRdb retains in-frame clones only, with some absent. The sample lists more than 60,000 clones, 95% to 98% occurring once. Sequenced here: CD4+ T cells from blood, sampled before the transplant. The TCR originated in a human donor who received a combined kidney and bone marrow transplant.

CDR3 residues: CASSFGGQGRQPQHF. The CDR3 nucleotides read TGTGCCAGCAGTTTCGGGGGACAGGGACGTCAGCCCCAGCATTTT. This chain connects TRBV27 to TRBJ1-5; 9 bases are a match to TRBD1. After removal of 3 bases from V and 6 bases from J, the junction contained 6 bases not matched to a gene. This CDR3 region has 15 residues. Germline CDR1 and CDR2: MNHEY and SMNVEV (reference sequence).